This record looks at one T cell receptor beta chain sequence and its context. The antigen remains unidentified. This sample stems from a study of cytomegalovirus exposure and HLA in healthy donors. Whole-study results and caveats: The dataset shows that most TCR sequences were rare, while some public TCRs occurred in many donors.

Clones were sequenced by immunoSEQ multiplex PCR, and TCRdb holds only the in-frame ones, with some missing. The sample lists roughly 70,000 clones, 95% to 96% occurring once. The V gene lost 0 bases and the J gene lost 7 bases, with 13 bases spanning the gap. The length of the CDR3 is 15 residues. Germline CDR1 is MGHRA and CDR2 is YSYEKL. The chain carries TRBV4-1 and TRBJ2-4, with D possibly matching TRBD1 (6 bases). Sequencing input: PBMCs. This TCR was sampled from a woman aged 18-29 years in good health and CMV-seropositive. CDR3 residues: CASSQEPRDMNIQYF. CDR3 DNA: TGCGCCAGCAGCCAAGAGCCCCGGGACATGAACATTCAGTACTTC.